These 3 T cell receptor beta chains originate from one sample sequenced in a study of blood T cell repertoires in COVID-19. Repertoires were generated with immunoSEQ multiplex PCR, while TCRdb's copy carries only in-frame clones and drops some. The sample contains 110,000 to 150,000 clones, approximately 87% of which appear only once. Source material: peripheral blood. The receptors originated from a woman between 40 and 55 years old with acute or convalescent COVID-19.

This clone was seen a handful of times. The V call is TRBV7-3, the J call TRBJ2-1; 13 bases map to TRBD2. The length of the CDR3 is 17 residues. V was clipped by 5 bases and J by 2 bases; unmatched bases: 6. From germline, CDR1 is SGHTA and CDR2 FQGTGA. In DNA form, the CDR3 reads TGTGCCAGCAGCGAAAGACTAGCGGGAGGACCCTACAATGAGCAGTTCTTC. This codes for CASSERLAGGPYNEQFF.

The chain has TRBV7-2 and TRBJ1-5; the match to TRBD1 covers 8 bases. From germline, CDR1 is SGHTA and CDR2 FQGNSA. The ends lost 6 bases at V and 3 bases at J; junction bases unmatched: 10. There are 16 residues in the CDR3. CDR3 DNA sequence: TGTGCCAGCAGTTCCACGGACAGGGTAAACAATCAGCCCCAGCATTTT. This codes for CASSSTDRVNNQPQHF.

The CDR3 protein is CASSENGRAEAFF. The CDR3 coding sequence is TGTGCCAGCAGTGAAAACGGCAGGGCTGAAGCTTTCTTT. The V and J genes are TRBV6-1 and TRBJ1-1; perhaps TRBD1 as D (5 bases). Germline V lookup: CDR1 MNHNS, CDR2 SASEGT. This CDR3 comprises 13 residues. V lost 2 bases, J lost 6 bases, and 10 bases lay in between.